A selection of T cell receptor beta chains follows, all from one sample in a study of cytomegalovirus exposure and HLA in healthy donors. The method was immunoSEQ multiplex PCR; TCRdb's version includes in-frame clones alone and lacks a portion of them. The sample consists of 80,000 to 100,000 clones, 60% to 85% of them appearing once. The sample consisted of PBMCs. The receptors stem from a man aged 50 to 60 in good health and CMV-seropositive. Both conserved end residues are part of each CDR3. Each record gives: J gene, V gene, CDR3 protein.

>TRBJ2-5|TRBV2
CASSEPYQETQYF
>TRBJ2-7|TRBV25-1
CASSELGQGRAYEQYF
>TRBJ2-4|TRBV29-1
CSVARGRLDIQYF
>TRBJ2-1|TRBV7-2
CASRRGTNSFF
>TRBJ1-4|TRBV19
CASSFPGQGEKLFF
>TRBJ2-7|TRBV6-1
CASRVSGILVPEQYF
>TRBJ2-5|TRBV7-3
CASSQGGQDRETQYF
>TRBJ1-5|TRBV27
CASSLTGYSNQPQNF
>TRBJ2-7|TRBV5-4
CASSLGGIGSYEQYF
>TRBJ1-4|TRBV9
CASSTRGGTGVDEKLFF
>TRBJ1-2|TRBV10-3
CAINVAGNNYGYTF